This T cell receptor beta chain was found in a study of identical twins. This clonotype was recorded a few times. What it binds is unknown. The V gene lost 2 bases and the J gene lost 4 bases, with 9 bases spanning the gap. Germline assignment: CDR1 SQVTM and CDR2 ANQGSEA. The CDR3 extends over 13 amino acids. Study outcomes and limitations: Some out-of-frame alpha sequences were shared by twins, and these showed excess low generation probability.

Using its own MiXCR run on the 5' RACE reads, TCRdb lists one record per CDR3 protein. The profile covers 450,000 to 650,000 distinct CDR3 sequences, with 9.6% appearing a single time and 2.5% to 3.5% taken by the ten largest. This sample was shared with a second study, whose subject was yellow fever vaccine responses in identical twins.

The clonotype originates from a woman between 18 and 29 years old in good health. Sample: PBMCs. This chain connects TRBV29-1 to TRBJ2-1; D could derive from TRBD1 or TRBD2 (6 bases each). Here the CDR3 DNA reads TGCAGCGTTGAACCGGGGGCTTACAATGAGCAGTTCTTC. This encodes CSVEPGAYNEQFF.